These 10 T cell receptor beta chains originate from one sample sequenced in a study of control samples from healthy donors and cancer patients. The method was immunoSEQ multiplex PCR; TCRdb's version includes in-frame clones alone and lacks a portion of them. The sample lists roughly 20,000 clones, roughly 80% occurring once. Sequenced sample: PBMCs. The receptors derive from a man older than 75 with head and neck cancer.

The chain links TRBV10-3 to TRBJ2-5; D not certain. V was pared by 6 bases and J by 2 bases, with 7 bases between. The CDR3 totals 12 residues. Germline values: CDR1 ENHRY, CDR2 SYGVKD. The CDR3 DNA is TGTGCCATCAGAGGCAGGCAAGAGACCCAGTACTTC. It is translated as CAIRGRQETQYF.

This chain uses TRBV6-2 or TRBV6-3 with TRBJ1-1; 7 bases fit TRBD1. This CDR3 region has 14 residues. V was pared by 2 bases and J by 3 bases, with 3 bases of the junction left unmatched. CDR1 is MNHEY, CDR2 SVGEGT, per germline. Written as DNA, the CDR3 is TGTGCCAGCAGTTACGAGGGGGCCCACACTGAAGCTTTCTTT. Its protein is CASSYEGAHTEAFF.

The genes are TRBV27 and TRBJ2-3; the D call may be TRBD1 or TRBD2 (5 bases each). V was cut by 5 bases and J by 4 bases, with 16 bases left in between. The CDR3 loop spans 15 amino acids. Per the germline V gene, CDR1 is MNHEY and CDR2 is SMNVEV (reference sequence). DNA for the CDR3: TGTGCCAGCAGTAAATATATTGGGACCGCAGATACGCAGTATTTT. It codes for CASSKYIGTADTQYF.

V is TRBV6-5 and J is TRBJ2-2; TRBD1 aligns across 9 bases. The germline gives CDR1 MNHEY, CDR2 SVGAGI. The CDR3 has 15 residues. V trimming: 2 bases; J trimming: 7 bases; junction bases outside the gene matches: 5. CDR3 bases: TGTGCCAGCAGTTACCACAGGGGGCTGGGCGGGGAGCTGTTTTTT. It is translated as CASSYHRGLGGELFF.

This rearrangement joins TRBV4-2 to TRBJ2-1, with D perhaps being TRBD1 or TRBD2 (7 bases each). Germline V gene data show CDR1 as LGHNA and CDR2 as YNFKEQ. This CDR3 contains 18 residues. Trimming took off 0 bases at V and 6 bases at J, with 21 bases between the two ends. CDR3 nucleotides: TGTGCCAGCAGCCAAGATCTGGGCAGGGGGGGAGTTGGCAATGAGCAGTTCTTC. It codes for CASSQDLGRGGVGNEQFF.

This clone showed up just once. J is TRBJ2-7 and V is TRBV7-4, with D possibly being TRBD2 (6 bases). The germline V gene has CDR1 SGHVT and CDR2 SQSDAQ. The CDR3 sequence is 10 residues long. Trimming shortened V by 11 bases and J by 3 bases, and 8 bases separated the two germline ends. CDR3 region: CAQGLYEQYF. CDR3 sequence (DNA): TGTGCCCAGGGACTCTACGAGCAGTACTTC.

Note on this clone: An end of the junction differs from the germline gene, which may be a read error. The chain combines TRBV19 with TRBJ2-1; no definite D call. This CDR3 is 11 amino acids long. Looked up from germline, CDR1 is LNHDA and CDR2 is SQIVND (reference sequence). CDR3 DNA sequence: TGTGCCAGTATGATGGAGAATGCGCAGTTCTTC. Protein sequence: CASMMENAQFF.

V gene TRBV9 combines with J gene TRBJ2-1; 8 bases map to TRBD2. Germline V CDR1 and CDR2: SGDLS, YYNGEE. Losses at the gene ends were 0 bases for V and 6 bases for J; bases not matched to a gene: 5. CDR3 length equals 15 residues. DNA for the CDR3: TGTGCCAGCAGCGTAGTTGCGGGGGGCCCCAATGAGCAGTTCTTC. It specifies CASSVVAGGPNEQFF.

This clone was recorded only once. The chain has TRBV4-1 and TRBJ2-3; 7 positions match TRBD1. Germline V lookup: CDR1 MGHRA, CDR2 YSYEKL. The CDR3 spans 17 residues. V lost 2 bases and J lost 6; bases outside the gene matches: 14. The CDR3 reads CASSQYPGQLVMDTQYF. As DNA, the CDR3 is TGCGCCAGCAGCCAATACCCGGGACAGCTCGTGATGGATACGCAGTATTTT.

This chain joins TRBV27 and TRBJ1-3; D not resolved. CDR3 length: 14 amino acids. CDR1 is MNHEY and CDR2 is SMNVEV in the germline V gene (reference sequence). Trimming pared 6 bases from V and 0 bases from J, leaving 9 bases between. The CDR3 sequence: CASSISNSGNTIYF. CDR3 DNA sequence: TGTGCCAGCAGCATCAGTAACTCTGGAAACACCATATATTTT.